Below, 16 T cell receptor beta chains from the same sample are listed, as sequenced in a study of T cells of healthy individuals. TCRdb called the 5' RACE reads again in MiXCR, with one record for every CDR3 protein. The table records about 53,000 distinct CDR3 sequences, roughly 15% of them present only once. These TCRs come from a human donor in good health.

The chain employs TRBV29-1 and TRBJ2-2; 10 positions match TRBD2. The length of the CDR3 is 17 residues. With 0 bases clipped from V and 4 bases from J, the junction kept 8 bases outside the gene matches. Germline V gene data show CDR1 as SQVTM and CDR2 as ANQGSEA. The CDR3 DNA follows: TGCAGCGTTGAAGATACGAGCGGGGGGGCGGGCACCGGGGAGCTGTTTTTT. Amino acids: CSVEDTSGGAGTGELFF.

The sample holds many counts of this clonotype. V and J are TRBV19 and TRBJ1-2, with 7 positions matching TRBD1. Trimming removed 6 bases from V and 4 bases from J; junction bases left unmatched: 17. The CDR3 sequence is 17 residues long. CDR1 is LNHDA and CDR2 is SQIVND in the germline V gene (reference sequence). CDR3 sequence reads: CASSDPVEQGYGYGYTF. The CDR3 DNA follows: TGTGCCAGTAGCGACCCCGTTGAACAGGGGTATGGCTATGGCTACACCTTC.

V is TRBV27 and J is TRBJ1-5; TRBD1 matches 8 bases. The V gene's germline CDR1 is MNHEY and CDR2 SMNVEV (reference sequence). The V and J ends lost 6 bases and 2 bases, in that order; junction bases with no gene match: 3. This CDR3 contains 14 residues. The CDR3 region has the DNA TGTGCCAGCAGGATGGACAGGGGCAATCAGCCCCAGCATTTT. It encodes CASRMDRGNQPQHF.

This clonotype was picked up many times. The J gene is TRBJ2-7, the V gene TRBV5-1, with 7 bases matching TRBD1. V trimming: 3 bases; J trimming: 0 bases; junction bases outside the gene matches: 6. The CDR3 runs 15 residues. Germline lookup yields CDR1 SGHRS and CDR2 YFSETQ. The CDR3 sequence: CASSYNRGPSYEQYF. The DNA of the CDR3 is TGCGCCAGCAGCTACAACAGGGGACCCTCCTACGAGCAGTACTTC.

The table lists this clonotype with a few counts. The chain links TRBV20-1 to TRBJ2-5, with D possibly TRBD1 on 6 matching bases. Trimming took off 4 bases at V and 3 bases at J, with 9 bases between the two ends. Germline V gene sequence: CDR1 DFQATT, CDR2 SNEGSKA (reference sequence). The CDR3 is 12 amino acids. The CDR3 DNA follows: TGCAGTGCTATCCCAGGGGAAGAGACCCAGTACTTC. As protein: CSAIPGEETQYF.

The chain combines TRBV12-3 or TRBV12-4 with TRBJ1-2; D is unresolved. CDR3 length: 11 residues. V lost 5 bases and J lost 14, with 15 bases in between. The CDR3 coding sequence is TGTGCCAGCAGTCACGGGCCCGCCCATACCTTC. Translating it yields CASSHGPAHTF.

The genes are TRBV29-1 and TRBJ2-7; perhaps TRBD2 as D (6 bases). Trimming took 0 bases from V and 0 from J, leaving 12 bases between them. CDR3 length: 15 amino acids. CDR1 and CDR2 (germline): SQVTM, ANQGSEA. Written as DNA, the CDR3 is TGCAGCGTTGAAGAAGGGAGGACCTTCTCCTACGAGCAGTACTTC. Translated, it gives CSVEEGRTFSYEQYF.

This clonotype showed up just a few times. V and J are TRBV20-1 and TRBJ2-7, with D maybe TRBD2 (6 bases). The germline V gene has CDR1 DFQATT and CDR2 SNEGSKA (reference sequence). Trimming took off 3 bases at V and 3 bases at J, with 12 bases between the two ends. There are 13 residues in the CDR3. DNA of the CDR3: TGCAGTGCTAGGGAGGGAGTTAGCTACGAGCAGTACTTC. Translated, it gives CSAREGVSYEQYF.

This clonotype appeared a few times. The DNA for the CDR3 is TGTGCCAGCAGCTGGGGACAGTTAGACTCTGGGGCCAACGTCCTGACTTTC. Its translation is CASSWGQLDSGANVLTF. The genes are TRBV9 and TRBJ2-6; TRBD1 agrees at 7 bases. This CDR3 has 17 residues. Germline lookup yields CDR1 SGDLS and CDR2 YYNGEE. J was trimmed by 0 bases and V by 4 bases; bases with no gene match: 7.

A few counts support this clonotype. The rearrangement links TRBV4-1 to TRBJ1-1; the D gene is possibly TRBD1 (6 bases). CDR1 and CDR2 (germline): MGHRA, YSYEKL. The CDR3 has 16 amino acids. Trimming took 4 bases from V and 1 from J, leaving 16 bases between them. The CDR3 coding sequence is TGCGCCAGCAGCCCGCGTCGGGGGGGCCAGAACACTGAAGCTTTCTTT. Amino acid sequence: CASSPRRGGQNTEAFF.

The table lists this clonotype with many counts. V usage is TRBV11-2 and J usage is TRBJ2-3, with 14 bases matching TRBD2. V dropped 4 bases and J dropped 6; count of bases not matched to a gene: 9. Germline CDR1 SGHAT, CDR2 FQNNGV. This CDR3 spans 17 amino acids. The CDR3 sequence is CASSSSGLAGGLDTQYF. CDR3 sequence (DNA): TGTGCCAGCAGCTCCTCCGGACTAGCGGGAGGTTTGGATACGCAGTATTTT.

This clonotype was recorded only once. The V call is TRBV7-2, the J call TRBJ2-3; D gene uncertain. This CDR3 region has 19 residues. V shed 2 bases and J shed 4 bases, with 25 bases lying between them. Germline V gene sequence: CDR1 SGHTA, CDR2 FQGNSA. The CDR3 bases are TGTGCCAGCAGCTTAACCCCGCTAGTCCTTATTCGTAATCCAGATACGCAGTATTTT. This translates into CASSLTPLVLIRNPDTQYF.

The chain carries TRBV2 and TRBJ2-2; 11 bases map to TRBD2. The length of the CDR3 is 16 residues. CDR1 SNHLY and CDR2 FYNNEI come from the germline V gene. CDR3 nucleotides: TGTGTCACCCAAAGGGGAACTAGCGGGAGAACCGGGGAGCTGTTTTTT. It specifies CVTQRGTSGRTGELFF.

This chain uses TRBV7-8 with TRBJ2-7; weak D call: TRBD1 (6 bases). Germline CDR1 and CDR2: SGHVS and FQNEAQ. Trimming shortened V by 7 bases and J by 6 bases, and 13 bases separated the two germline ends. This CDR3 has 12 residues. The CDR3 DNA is TGTGCCAGCACGGGGATAGGGGGCGAGCAGTACTTC. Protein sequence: CASTGIGGEQYF.

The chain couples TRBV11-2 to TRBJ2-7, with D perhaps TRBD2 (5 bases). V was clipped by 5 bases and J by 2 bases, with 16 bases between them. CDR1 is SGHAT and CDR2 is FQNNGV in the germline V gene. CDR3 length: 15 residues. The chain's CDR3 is CASSPDFETAYEQYF. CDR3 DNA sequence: TGTGCCAGCAGCCCGGACTTCGAAACTGCCTACGAGCAGTACTTC.

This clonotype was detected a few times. The CDR3 protein is CASSLYVGTNQPQHF. The DNA for the CDR3 is TGTGCCAGCAGCTTATATGTAGGGACGAATCAGCCCCAGCATTTT. The chain carries TRBV7-2 and TRBJ1-5, with D possibly being TRBD1 (5 bases). Between the trimmed V and J ends, which lost 2 bases and 4 bases, there was a span of 12 bases. The germline gives CDR1 SGHTA, CDR2 FQGNSA. This CDR3 contains 15 residues.